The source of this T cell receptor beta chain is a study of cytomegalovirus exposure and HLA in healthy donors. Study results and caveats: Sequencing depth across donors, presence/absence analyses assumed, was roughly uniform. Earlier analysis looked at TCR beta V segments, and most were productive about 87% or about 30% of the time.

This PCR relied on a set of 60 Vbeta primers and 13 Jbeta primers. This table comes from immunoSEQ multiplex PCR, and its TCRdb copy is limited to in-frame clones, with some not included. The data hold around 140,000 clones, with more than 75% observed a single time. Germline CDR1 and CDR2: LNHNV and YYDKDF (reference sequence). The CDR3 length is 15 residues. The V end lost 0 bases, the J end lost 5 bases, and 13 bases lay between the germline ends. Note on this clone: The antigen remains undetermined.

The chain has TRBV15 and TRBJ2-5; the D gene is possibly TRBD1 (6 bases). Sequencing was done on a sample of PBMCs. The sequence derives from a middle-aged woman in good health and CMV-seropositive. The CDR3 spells CATSRDLARGETQYF. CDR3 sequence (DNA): TGTGCCACCAGCAGAGATTTGGCGAGGGGGGAGACCCAGTACTTC. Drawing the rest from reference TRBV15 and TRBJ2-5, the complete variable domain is DAMVIQNPRYQVTQFGKPVTLSCSQTLNHNVMYWYQQKSSQAPKLLFHYYDKDFNNEADTPDNFQSRRPNTSFCFLDIRSPGLGDTAMYLCATSRDLARGETQYFGPGTRLLVL.